The 12 T cell receptor beta chains given below trace back to one sample, sequenced in a study of T cells after yellow fever vaccination. TCRdb analysed the 5' RACE reads with MiXCR anew, one entry per CDR3 protein. Among about 320,000 distinct CDR3 sequences listed, approximately 4.3% were seen once. Sequences were derived from PBMCs, sampled 15 days after the yellow fever booster vaccination. The receptors were sampled from a man aged 18 to 30 who received the YFV17D yellow fever vaccine.

This clonotype occurred many times. This sequence joins TRBV5-1 and TRBJ1-1, with a weak D call TRBD1 (6 bases). The V gene lost 1 base and the J gene lost 7 bases, with 17 bases spanning the gap. CDR1 and CDR2 (germline): SGHRS, YFSETQ. This CDR3 contains 15 residues. The CDR3 DNA reads as TGCGCCAGCAGCTTGTGGGGGGGGGCGTCCAATGAAGCTTTCTTT. Translation: CASSLWGGASNEAFF.

This clonotype was seen many times. The V call is TRBV7-2, the J call TRBJ1-2; no reliable D call. Trimming took 2 bases from V and 2 from J, leaving 9 bases between them. CDR1 and CDR2 (germline): SGHTA, FQGNSA. The CDR3 extends over 14 amino acids. In DNA form, the CDR3 reads TGTGCCAGCAGCTTATTAGTCAGGAACTATGGCTACACCTTC. It yields the protein CASSLLVRNYGYTF.

This clonotype has at least ten counts. The chain has TRBV19 and TRBJ2-7; no reliable D call. The V gene's germline CDR1 is LNHDA and CDR2 SQIVND (reference sequence). V dropped 9 bases and J dropped 5 bases, with 11 bases sitting between them. CDR3 length: 11 residues. The CDR3, as DNA: TGTGCCAGCCGGACGGTCCACGAGCAGTACGTC. Protein product: CASRTVHEQYV.

The table lists this clonotype with many counts. The chain carries TRBV24-1 and TRBJ2-5; D not resolved. CDR1 KGHDR and CDR2 SFDVKD come from the germline V gene. The CDR3 extends over 11 amino acids. Trimming removed 1 base at V and 5 bases at J, with 1 base between. CDR3 residues: CATSDFETQYF. CDR3 nucleotide sequence: TGTGCCACCAGTGATTTCGAGACCCAGTACTTC.

The chain has TRBV2 and TRBJ1-2; the match to TRBD1 covers 8 bases. CDR1 is SNHLY, CDR2 FYNNEI, per germline. This CDR3 is built from 11 residues. The V gene end was trimmed by 6 bases and the J gene end by 10 bases; junction bases not matched to a gene: 4. This CDR3 is CASRTTGAYTF. In DNA, the CDR3 is TGTGCCAGCAGGACGACAGGGGCCTACACCTTC.

This clonotype came up many times. The chain couples TRBV20-1 to TRBJ2-2; D possibly corresponds to TRBD1 (6 bases). Between the trimmed V and J ends, which lost 5 bases and 8 bases, there was a span of 12 bases. In germline, CDR1 is DFQATT, CDR2 SNEGSKA (reference sequence). The CDR3 consists of 12 residues. The CDR3 nucleotides are TGCAGTGCTCCCAGGGGATCGGGGGAGCTGTTTTTT. Translation: CSAPRGSGELFF.

This clonotype was picked up many times. This sequence joins TRBV6-2 or TRBV6-3 and TRBJ2-2, with a weak D call TRBD2 (5 bases). Trimming shortened V by 4 bases and J by 4 bases, and 13 bases separated the two germline ends. The CDR3 length is 15 residues. Germline loops: CDR1 MNHEY, CDR2 SVGEGT. CDR3 sequence: CASSLPGTITGELFF. The DNA for the CDR3 is TGTGCCAGCAGTTTGCCGGGAACAATCACCGGGGAGCTGTTTTTT.

This clonotype occurred many times. The gene calls are TRBV5-5 and TRBJ2-1, with TRBD1 as a possible D gene (5 bases). Germline CDR1 SGHKS, CDR2 YYEKEE (reference sequence). Trimming pared 4 bases from V and 2 bases from J, leaving 16 bases between. The CDR3 extends over 16 amino acids. The CDR3 protein is CASSTDNLLPYNEQFF. The CDR3 bases are TGTGCCAGCAGCACGGACAACCTCTTACCCTACAATGAGCAGTTCTTC.

The chain uses TRBV5-1 and TRBJ2-1; D perhaps matches TRBD1 (6 bases). The CDR3 sequence is 15 residues long. The germline CDR1 and CDR2 sequences are SGHRS and YFSETQ. V shed 0 bases and J shed 6 bases, with 13 bases lying between them. The CDR3 nucleotides are TGCGCCAGCAGCTTGGCTGTGACAGGCCTCAATGAGCAGTTCTTC. Protein sequence: CASSLAVTGLNEQFF.

This clonotype was picked up a small number of times. As DNA, the CDR3 is TGCAGTGCTAGGAAACAGGGTGGTGAGACCCAGTACTTC. Translating gives CSARKQGGETQYF. V usage is TRBV20-1 and J usage is TRBJ2-5; D is possibly TRBD1 (6 bases). The germline V and J ends were trimmed by 3 bases and 5 bases, with 13 bases remaining between them. This CDR3 spans 13 amino acids. CDR1 DFQATT and CDR2 SNEGSKA come from the germline V gene (reference sequence).

The chain uses TRBV20-1 and TRBJ1-4, with a possible D match to TRBD1 (5 bases). V was trimmed by 6 bases and J by 2 bases, leaving 10 bases between them. Looked up from germline, CDR1 is DFQATT and CDR2 is SNEGSKA (reference sequence). The CDR3 contains 13 residues. In DNA, the CDR3 is TGCAGTGCGGGCTCAGGGACTAATGAAAAACTGTTTTTT. Protein sequence: CSAGSGTNEKLFF.

The V gene is TRBV7-2, the J gene TRBJ1-5; D unclear. The CDR3 runs to 15 residues. In germline, CDR1 is SGHTA, CDR2 FQGNSA. The V end lost 5 bases, the J end lost 4 bases, and 15 bases lay between the germline ends. CDR3 region: CASSPATALNQPQHF. The CDR3 region has the DNA TGTGCCAGCAGCCCTGCTACAGCGTTGAATCAGCCCCAGCATTTT. Full variable domain (remainder filled in from reference TRBV7-2 and TRBJ1-5): GAGVSQSPSNKVTEKGKDVELRCDPISGHTALYWYRQSLGQGLEFLIYFQGNSAPDKSGLPSDRFSAERTGGSVSTLTIQRTQQEDSAVYLCASSPATALNQPQHFGDGTRLSIL.